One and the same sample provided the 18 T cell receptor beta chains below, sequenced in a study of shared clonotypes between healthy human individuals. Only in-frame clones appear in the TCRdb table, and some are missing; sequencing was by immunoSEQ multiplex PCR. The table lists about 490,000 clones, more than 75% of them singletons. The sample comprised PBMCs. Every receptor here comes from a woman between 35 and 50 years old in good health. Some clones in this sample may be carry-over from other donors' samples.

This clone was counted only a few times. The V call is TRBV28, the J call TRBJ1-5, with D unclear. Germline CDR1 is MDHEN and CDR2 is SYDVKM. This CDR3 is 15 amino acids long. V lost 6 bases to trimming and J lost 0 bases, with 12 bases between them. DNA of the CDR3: TGTGCCAGCAGCACTTGGGCAGATAGCAATCAGCCCCAGCATTTT. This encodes CASSTWADSNQPQHF. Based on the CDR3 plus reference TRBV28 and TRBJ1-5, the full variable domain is DVKVTQSSRYLVKRTGEKVFLECVQDMDHENMFWYRQDPGLGLRLIYFSYDVKMKEKGDIPEGYSVSREKKERFSLILESASTNQTSMYLCASSTWADSNQPQHFGDGTRLSIL.

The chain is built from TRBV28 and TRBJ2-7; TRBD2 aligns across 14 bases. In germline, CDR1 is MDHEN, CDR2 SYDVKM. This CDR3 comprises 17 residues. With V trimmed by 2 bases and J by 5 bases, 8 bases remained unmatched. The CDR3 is CASSLTGPGLAGDEQYF. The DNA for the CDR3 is TGTGCCAGCAGTTTAACAGGCCCGGGACTAGCGGGAGACGAGCAGTACTTC.

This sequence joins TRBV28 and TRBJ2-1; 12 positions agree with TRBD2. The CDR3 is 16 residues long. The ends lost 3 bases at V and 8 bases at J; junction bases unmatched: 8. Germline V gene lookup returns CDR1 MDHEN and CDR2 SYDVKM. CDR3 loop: CASSLLTSGSSHEQFF. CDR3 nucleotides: TGTGCCAGCAGTTTGTTGACTAGCGGGAGCAGTCATGAGCAGTTCTTC.

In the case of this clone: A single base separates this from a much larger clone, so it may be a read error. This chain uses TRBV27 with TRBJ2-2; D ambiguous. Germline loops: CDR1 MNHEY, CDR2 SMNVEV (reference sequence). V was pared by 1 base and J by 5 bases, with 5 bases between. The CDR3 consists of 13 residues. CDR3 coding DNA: TGTGCCAGCAGTTTATTGGAAACCGGGGAGCTGTTTTTT. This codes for CASSLLETGELFF.

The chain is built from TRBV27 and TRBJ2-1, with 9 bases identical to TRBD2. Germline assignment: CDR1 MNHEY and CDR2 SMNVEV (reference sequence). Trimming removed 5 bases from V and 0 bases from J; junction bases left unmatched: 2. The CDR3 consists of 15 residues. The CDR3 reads CASSISGSSYNEQFF. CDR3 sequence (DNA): TGTGCCAGCAGTATTAGCGGGAGCTCCTACAATGAGCAGTTCTTC.

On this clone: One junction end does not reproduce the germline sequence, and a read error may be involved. CDR3 sequence reads: CASSLRGSGELFF. In DNA, the CDR3 is TGTGCTAGCAGCTTAAGGGGATCCGGGGAGCTGTTTTTT. The chain combines TRBV7-9 with TRBJ2-2; weak D call: TRBD1 (5 bases). The germline CDR1 and CDR2 sequences are SEHNR and FQNEAQ (reference sequence). CDR3 length: 13 residues.

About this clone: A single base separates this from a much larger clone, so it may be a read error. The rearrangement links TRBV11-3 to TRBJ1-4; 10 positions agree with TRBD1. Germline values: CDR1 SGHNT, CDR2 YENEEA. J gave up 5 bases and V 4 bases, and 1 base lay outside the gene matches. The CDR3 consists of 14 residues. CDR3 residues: CASSSGQGNEKLFF. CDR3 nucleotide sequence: TGTGCCAGCAGCTCGGGACAGGGGAATGAAAAACTGTTTTTT.

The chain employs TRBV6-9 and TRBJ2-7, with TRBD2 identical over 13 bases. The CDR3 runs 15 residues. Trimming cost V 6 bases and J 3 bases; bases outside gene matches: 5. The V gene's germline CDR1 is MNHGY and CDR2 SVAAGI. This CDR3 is CASSRTSGSFYEQYF. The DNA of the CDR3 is TGTGCCAGCAGCCGGACTAGCGGGAGTTTCTACGAGCAGTACTTC.

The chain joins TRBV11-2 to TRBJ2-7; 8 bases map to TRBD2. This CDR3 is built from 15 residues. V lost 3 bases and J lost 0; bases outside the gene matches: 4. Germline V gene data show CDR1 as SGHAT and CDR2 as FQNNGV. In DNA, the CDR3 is TGTGCCAGCAGCTTGAGAAGCGGGGGCTCCTACGAGCAGTACTTC. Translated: CASSLRSGGSYEQYF.

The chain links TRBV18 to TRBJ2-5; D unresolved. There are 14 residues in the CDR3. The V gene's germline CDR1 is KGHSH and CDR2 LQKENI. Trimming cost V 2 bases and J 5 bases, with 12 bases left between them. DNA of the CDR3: TGTGCCAGCTCACCAGGACGCTCCGGGGAGACCCAGTACTTC. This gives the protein CASSPGRSGETQYF.

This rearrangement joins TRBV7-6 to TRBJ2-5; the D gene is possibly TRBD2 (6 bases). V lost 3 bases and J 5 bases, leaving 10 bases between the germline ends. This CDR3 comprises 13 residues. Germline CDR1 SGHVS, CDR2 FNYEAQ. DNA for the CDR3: TGTGCCAGCAGCTTTTGGGGGGAGGAGACCCAGTACTTC. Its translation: CASSFWGEETQYF.

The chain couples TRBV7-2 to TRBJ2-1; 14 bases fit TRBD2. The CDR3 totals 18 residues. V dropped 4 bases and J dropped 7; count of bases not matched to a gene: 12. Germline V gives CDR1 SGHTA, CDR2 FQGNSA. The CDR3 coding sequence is TGTGCCAGCAGCTCGACTAGCGGGAGGGCAGCTGGGTCAAATGAGCAGTTCTTC. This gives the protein CASSSTSGRAAGSNEQFF.

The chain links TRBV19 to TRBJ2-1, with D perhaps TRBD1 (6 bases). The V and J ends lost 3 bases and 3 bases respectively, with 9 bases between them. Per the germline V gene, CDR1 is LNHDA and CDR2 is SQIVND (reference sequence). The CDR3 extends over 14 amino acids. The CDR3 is CASSIARGYNEQFF. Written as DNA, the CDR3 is TGTGCCAGTAGTATTGCCAGGGGCTACAATGAGCAGTTCTTC.

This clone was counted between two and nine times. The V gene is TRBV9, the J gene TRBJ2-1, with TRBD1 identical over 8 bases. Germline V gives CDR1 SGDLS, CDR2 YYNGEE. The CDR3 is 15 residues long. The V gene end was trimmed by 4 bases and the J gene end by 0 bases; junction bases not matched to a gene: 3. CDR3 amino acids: CASSPDRGSYNEQFF. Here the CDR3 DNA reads TGTGCCAGCAGCCCAGACAGGGGCTCCTACAATGAGCAGTTCTTC.

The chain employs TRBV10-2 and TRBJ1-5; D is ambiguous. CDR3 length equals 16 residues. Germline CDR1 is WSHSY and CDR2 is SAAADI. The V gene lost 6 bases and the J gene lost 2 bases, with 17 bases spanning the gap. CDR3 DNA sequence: TGCGCCAGCAGGGAGGGCCGGCTTGGTGGCAATCAGCCCCAGCATTTT. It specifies CASREGRLGGNQPQHF.

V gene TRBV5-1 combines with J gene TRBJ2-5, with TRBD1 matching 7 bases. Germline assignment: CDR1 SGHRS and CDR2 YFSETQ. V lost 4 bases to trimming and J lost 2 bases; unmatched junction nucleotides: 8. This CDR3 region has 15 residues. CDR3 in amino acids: CASSTGQVSQETQYF. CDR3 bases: TGCGCCAGCAGCACTGGACAGGTATCACAAGAGACCCAGTACTTC.

The CDR3 reads CAWKTGTGDYEQYF. CDR3 DNA sequence: TGTGCCTGGAAGACCGGGACAGGGGACTACGAGCAGTACTTC. The rearrangement joins TRBV30 to TRBJ2-7; 10 bases agree with TRBD1. With V trimmed by 4 bases and J by 3 bases, 6 bases remained unmatched. There are 14 residues in the CDR3. The germline CDR1 and CDR2 sequences are GTSNPN and SVGIG (reference sequence). The full variable domain, rest sourced from reference TRBV30 and TRBJ2-7, is SQTIHQWPATLVQPVGSPLSLECTVEGTSNPNLYWYRQAAGRGLQLLFYSVGIGQISSEVPQNLSASRPQDRQFILSSKKLLLSDSGFYLCAWKTGTGDYEQYFGPGTRLTVT.

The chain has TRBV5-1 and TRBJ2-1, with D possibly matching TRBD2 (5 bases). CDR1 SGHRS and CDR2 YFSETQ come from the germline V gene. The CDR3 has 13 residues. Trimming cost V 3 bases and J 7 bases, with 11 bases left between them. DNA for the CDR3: TGCGCCAGCAGCTCCACAACGGGGAATGAGCAGTTCTTC. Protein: CASSSTTGNEQFF. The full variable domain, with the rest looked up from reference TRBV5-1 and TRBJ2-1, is KAGVTQTPRYLIKTRGQQVTLSCSPISGHRSVSWYQQTPGQGLQFLFEYFSETQRNKGNFPGRFSGRQFSNSRSEMNVSTLELGDSALYLCASSSTTGNEQFFGPGTRLTVL.